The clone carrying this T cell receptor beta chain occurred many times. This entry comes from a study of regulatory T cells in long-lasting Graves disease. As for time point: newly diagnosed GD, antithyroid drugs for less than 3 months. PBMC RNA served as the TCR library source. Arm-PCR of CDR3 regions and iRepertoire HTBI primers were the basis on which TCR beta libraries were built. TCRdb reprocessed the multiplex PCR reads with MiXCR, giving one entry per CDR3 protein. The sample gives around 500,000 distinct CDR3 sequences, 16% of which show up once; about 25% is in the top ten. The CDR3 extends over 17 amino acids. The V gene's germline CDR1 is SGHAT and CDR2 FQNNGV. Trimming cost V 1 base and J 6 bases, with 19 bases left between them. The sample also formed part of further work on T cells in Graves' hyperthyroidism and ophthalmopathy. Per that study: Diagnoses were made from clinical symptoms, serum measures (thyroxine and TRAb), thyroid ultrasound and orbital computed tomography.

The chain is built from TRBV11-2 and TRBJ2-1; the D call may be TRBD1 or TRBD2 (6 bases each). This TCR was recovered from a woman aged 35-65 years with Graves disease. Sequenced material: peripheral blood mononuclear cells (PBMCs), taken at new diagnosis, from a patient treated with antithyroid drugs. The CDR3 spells CASSLGTGGHARNEQFF. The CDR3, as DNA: TGTGCCAGCAGCTTAGGGACCGGGGGACATGCTCGCAATGAGCAGTTCTTC.